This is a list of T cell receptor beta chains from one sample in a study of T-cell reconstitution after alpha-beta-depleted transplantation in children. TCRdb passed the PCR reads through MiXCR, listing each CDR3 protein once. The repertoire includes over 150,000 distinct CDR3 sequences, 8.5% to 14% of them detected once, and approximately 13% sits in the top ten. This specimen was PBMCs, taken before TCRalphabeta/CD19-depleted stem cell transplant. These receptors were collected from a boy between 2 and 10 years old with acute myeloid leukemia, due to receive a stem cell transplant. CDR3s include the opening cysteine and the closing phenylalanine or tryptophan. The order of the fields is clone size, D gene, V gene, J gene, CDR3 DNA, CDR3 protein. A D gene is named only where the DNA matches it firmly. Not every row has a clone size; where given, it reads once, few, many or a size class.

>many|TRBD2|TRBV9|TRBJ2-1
TGTGCCAGCGTAGAGCGGGACTTACCCTACAATGAGCAGTTCTTC
CASVERDLPYNEQFF
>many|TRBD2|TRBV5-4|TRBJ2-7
TGTGCCAGCAGCTTGACACTAGCGGGGGGGTACGAGCAGTACTTC
CASSLTLAGGYEQYF
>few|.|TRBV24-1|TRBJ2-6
TGTGCCACCAGTGACCCCGTGGCACCCTCTGGGGCCAACGTCCTGACTTTC
CATSDPVAPSGANVLTF
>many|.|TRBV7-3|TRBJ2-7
TGTGCCAGCAGCCCTCAACCGAGCTCCTACGAGCAGTACTTC
CASSPQPSSYEQYF
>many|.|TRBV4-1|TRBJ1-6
TGCGCCAGCAGCCAAGATCGTGCATCACCCCTCCACTTT
CASSQDRASPLHF
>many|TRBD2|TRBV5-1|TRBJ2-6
TGCGCCAGCAGCTGGGGGACTACTGGGGCCAACGTCCTGACTTTC
CASSWGTTGANVLTF
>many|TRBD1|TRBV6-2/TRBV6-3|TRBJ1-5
TGTGCCAGCAGCTCTCAGGGGGATCAGCCCCAGCATTTT
CASSSQGDQPQHF
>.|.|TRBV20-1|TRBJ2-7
TGCAGTGCTAGACAGGTGACACAACTATACGAGCAGTACTTC
CSARQVTQLYEQYF
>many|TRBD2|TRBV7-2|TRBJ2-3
TGTGCCAGCAGCTTCCTAGCGGGATTTCCAGATACGCAGTATTTT
CASSFLAGFPDTQYF
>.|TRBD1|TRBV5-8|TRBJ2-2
TGTGCCAGCAGCTTCTCAGGGGGCCTGGGAGGGGAGCTGTTTTTT
CASSFSGGLGGELFF
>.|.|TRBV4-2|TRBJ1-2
TGTGCCATCGGCCCCGGGGTACCCCCAGGCTACACCTTC
CAIGPGVPPGYTF
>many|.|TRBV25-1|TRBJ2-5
TGTGCCAGCTACGGACGAGAGACCCAGTACTTC
CASYGRETQYF
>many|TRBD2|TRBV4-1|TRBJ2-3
TGCGCCAGCAGCCAATTGGGGACTAGCGGGGGCACAGATACGCAGTATTTT
CASSQLGTSGGTDTQYF
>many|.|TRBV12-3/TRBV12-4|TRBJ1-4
TGTGCCAGCAGTTTGGCAGAGAACGAAAAACTGTTTTTT
CASSLAENEKLFF
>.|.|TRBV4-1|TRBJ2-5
TGCGCCAGCAGCCAGGGTTACGGGCAAGAGACCCAGTACTTC
CASSQGYGQETQYF
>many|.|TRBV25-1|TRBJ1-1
TGTGCCAGCAGTGGACTCCCGGGGGTCGGGACTGAAGCTTTCTTT
CASSGLPGVGTEAFF
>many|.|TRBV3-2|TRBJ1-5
TGTGCCAGCAGCCGATCAGGACAGGGCGAACAGCCCCAGCATTTT
CASSRSGQGEQPQHF
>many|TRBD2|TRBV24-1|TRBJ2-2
TGTGCCACCAGCCTAGCGGGAGTGGATACCGGGGAGCTGTTTTTT
CATSLAGVDTGELFF
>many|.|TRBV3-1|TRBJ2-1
TGTGCCAGCAGCCGCAAAGGGGACGCAATGATACAGTTCTTC
CASSRKGDAMIQFF
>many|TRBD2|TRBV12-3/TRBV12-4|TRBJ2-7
TGTGCCAGCAGTTTTTTAGCGGGAGGTTACGAGCAGTACTTC
CASSFLAGGYEQYF
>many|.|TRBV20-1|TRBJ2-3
TGCAGTGCTAGGAGCACAGATACGCAGTATTTT
CSARSTDTQYF
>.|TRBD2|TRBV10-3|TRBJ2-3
TGTGCCATCAGTTCCGGACTAGCGGGGGCCCCGGCAGATACGCAGTATTTT
CAISSGLAGAPADTQYF
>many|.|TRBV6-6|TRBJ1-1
TGTGCCAGCAGCCCCACAGGGAGGGAAGCTTTCTTT
CASSPTGREAFF
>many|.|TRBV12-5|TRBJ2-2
TGTGCTAGTGGCGTACACACCGGGGAGCTGTTTTTT
CASGVHTGELFF
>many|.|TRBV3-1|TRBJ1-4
TGTGCCAGCAGCCAAGGATACTCAACTAATGAAAAACTGTTTTTT
CASSQGYSTNEKLFF
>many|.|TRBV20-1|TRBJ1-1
TGCAGTGCTACATTAGGGGGGGGTAGGACTGAAGCTTTCTTT
CSATLGGGRTEAFF